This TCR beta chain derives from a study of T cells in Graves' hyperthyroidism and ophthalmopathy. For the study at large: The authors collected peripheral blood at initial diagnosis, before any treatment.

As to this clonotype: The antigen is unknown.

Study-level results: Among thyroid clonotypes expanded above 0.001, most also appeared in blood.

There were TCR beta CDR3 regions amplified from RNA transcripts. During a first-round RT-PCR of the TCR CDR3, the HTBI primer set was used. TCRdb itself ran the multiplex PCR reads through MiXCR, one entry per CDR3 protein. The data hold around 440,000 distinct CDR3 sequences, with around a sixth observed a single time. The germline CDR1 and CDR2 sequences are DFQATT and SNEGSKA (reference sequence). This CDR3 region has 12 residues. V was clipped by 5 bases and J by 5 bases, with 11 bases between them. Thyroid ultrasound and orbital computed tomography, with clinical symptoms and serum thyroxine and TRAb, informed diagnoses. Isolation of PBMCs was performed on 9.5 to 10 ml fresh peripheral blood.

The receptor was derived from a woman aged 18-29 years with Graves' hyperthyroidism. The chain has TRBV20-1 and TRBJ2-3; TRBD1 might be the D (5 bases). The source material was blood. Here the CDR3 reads CSAQRGQDTQYF. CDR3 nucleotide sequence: TGCAGTGCTCAGCGCGGACAAGATACGCAGTATTTT.